This T cell receptor beta chain comes out of a study of cytomegalovirus exposure and HLA in healthy donors. Primers for the PCR totalled 60 Vbeta and 13 Jbeta. Sequencing used immunoSEQ multiplex PCR; TCRdb keeps in-frame clones, though not all of them. The table has approximately 220,000 clones, roughly 83% seen once. The CDR3 spans 15 residues. J lost 2 bases, V lost 5 bases, and 4 bases had no gene match. Germline CDR1 reads LNHDA; CDR2 reads SQIVND (reference sequence). This receptor was identified in a boy aged 2-15 years in good health and CMV-seronegative. Sample: PBMCs. This chain uses TRBV19 with TRBJ2-3; 10 nucleotides agree with TRBD2. The CDR3: CASSQTSGATDTQYF. The DNA of the CDR3 is TGTGCCAGTAGTCAAACTAGCGGGGCCACAGATACGCAGTATTTT.